The 5 T cell receptor beta chains listed next were all sequenced from one sample in a study of OX40 agonist ivuxolimab in advanced cancers. Using immunoSEQ multiplex PCR, the repertoire was profiled, and TCRdb retains in-frame clones only, with some absent. The table records about 90,000 clones, around 90% of them present only once. Sequencing was performed on CD4+ or CD8+ T cells sorted from blood, taken in a trial of the OX40 agonist ivuxolimab. These receptors were collected from an adult with an advanced solid tumor such as melanoma, head and neck, liver or kidney cancer.

The chain carries TRBV29-1 and TRBJ2-5; 8 bases are a match to TRBD2. V lost 4 bases, J lost 1 base, and 5 bases stayed unmatched. Germline CDR1 and CDR2: SQVTM and ANQGSEA. The CDR3 has 14 residues. The CDR3 region is CSVVTSGFQETQYF. The CDR3 DNA sequence: TGCAGCGTTGTTACTAGCGGCTTCCAAGAGACCCAGTACTTC.

This chain joins TRBV19 and TRBJ1-5, with 8 positions matching TRBD1. The germline CDR1 and CDR2 sequences are LNHDA and SQIVND (reference sequence). V lost 9 bases to trimming and J lost 4 bases; unmatched junction nucleotides: 8. This CDR3 is 14 amino acids long. The CDR3 loop reads CASTWTGSNQPQHF. DNA of the CDR3: TGTGCCAGCACATGGACAGGGTCAAATCAGCCCCAGCATTTT.

The rearrangement joins TRBV28 to TRBJ1-3; tentative D call: TRBD1 (5 bases). This CDR3 has 14 residues. Trimming took 6 bases from V and 0 from J, leaving 9 bases between them. In germline, CDR1 is MDHEN, CDR2 SYDVKM. CDR3 in amino acids: CASSPGSSGNTIYF. The CDR3 DNA is TGTGCCAGCAGCCCAGGGAGCTCTGGAAACACCATATATTTT. Together with reference TRBV28 and TRBJ1-3, the CDR3 gives the full variable domain: DVKVTQSSRYLVKRTGEKVFLECVQDMDHENMFWYRQDPGLGLRLIYFSYDVKMKEKGDIPEGYSVSREKKERFSLILESASTNQTSMYLCASSPGSSGNTIYFGEGSWLTVV.

This clone was detected a few times. The gene calls are TRBV27 and TRBJ2-7; TRBD1 is a possible D gene (5 bases). Germline V gene data show CDR1 as MNHEY and CDR2 as SMNVEV (reference sequence). Trimming stripped 8 bases from V and 2 bases from J, with 19 bases between. This CDR3 region has 15 residues. The CDR3 sequence: CASRSSVGRPYEQYF. In DNA, the CDR3 is TGTGCCAGCCGTTCCTCTGTGGGGCGCCCCTACGAGCAGTACTTC.

The table lists this clone with a count of one. V usage is TRBV7-2 and J usage is TRBJ1-5; D is ambiguous. The germline gives CDR1 SGHTA, CDR2 FQGNSA. V shed 5 bases and J shed 7 bases, with 12 bases lying between them. The CDR3 is 13 amino acids. The CDR3 DNA is TGTGCCAGCAGCCAGGCCCCGAGGCAGCCCCAGCATTTT. It yields the protein CASSQAPRQPQHF.